These 20 T cell receptor beta chains originate from one sample sequenced in a study of cytomegalovirus exposure and HLA in healthy donors. PCR involved 60 Vbeta and 13 Jbeta primers. The repertoire was sequenced with immunoSEQ multiplex PCR; TCRdb's copy has only in-frame clones and lacks some. The sample contains approximately 160,000 clones, 65% to 70% of which appear only once. Sequenced sample: PBMCs. These receptors were collected from a woman aged 18-29 years in good health and CMV-seropositive.

J is TRBJ1-2 and V is TRBV30; a possible D gene is TRBD1 (5 bases). V lost 0 bases to trimming and J lost 4 bases, with 15 bases between them. CDR1 is GTSNPN and CDR2 is SVGIG in the germline V gene (reference sequence). The CDR3 covers 15 residues. The CDR3 DNA reads as TGTGCCTGGAGTGTAGGAGGAGGGGCGACCTATGGCTACACCTTC. It encodes CAWSVGGGATYGYTF.

V is TRBV7-8 and J is TRBJ2-7, with D maybe TRBD1 (6 bases). V lost 2 bases to trimming and J lost 7 bases, with 18 bases between them. Germline V gives CDR1 SGHVS, CDR2 FQNEAQ. The CDR3 runs 15 residues. DNA of the CDR3: TGTGCCAGCAGCTTAATCCAGGCAGGGACACGAGAGCAGTACTTC. It yields the protein CASSLIQAGTREQYF. Filled out from reference TRBV7-8 and TRBJ2-7, the complete variable domain reads GAGVSQSPRYKVAKRGQDVALRCDPISGHVSLFWYQQALGQGPEFLTYFQNEAQLDKSGLPSDRFFAERPEGSVSTLKIQRTQQEDSAVYLCASSLIQAGTREQYFGPGTRLTVT.

V usage is TRBV7-9 and J usage is TRBJ2-5; 11 bases are a match to TRBD2. Trimming removed 6 bases from V and 4 bases from J; junction bases left unmatched: 1. The CDR3 runs 13 residues. CDR1 SEHNR and CDR2 FQNEAQ come from the germline V gene (reference sequence). CDR3 sequence: CASRLAGGETQYF. The DNA of the CDR3 is TGTGCCAGCAGGCTAGCGGGAGGAGAGACCCAGTACTTC.

J is TRBJ1-2 and V is TRBV6-1; D is ambiguous. Trimming shortened V by 7 bases and J by 5 bases, and 20 bases separated the two germline ends. The CDR3 covers 15 residues. CDR1 is MNHNS, CDR2 SASEGT, per germline. The CDR3 is CASISGSRVFYGYTF. The CDR3 nucleotides are TGTGCCAGCATATCGGGATCTAGGGTTTTTTATGGCTACACCTTC.

V and J are TRBV7-6 and TRBJ2-1; D is ambiguous. Germline V gene data show CDR1 as SGHVS and CDR2 as FNYEAQ. V lost 2 bases to trimming and J lost 5 bases, with 13 bases between them. The CDR3 runs 15 residues. CDR3 protein: CASSLNVLTNNEQFF. The CDR3, as DNA: TGTGCCAGCAGCTTAAATGTACTCACTAACAATGAGCAGTTCTTC.

This chain uses TRBV13 with TRBJ1-1; D remains unclear. Trimming stripped 4 bases from V and 1 base from J, with 7 bases between. The CDR3 extends over 13 amino acids. CDR1 is PRHDT, CDR2 FYEKMQ, per germline (reference sequence). Here the CDR3 DNA reads TGTGCCAGCAGCTCCGGGTGGAACACTGAAGCTTTCTTT. Translating it yields CASSSGWNTEAFF.

The rearrangement joins TRBV4-1 to TRBJ1-3; TRBD1 matches 8 bases. The germline V gene encodes CDR1 MGHRA and CDR2 YSYEKL. The CDR3 sequence is 17 residues long. The ends lost 5 bases at V and 3 bases at J; junction bases unmatched: 12. In DNA, the CDR3 is TGCGCCAGCAGCTTCAGGGGTCCAGGGACAGGTGGAAACACCATATATTTT. Residues: CASSFRGPGTGGNTIYF.

This chain links TRBV28 with TRBJ1-1; 7 bases are shared with TRBD1. Looked up from germline, CDR1 is MDHEN and CDR2 is SYDVKM. The CDR3 extends over 15 amino acids. V dropped 6 bases and J dropped 0; count of bases not matched to a gene: 7. DNA for the CDR3: TGTGCCAGCAGCCTCATACAGGGGATGAACACTGAAGCTTTCTTT. Protein product: CASSLIQGMNTEAFF.

This clone was observed a few times. Germline and junction disagree at one end, which may indicate a read error. In nucleotides, the CDR3 is TGTGCCAGCAGCCGTACCCAGGGGGCGCCATCCTTC. Translated: CASSRTQGAPSF. This chain joins TRBV11-1 and TRBJ2-7; TRBD1 aligns across 8 bases. The CDR3 contains 12 residues. Per the germline V gene, CDR1 is SGHAT and CDR2 is FQDESV (reference sequence).

The rearrangement joins TRBV6-5 to TRBJ2-3, with D possibly being TRBD1 (6 bases). This CDR3 is 15 amino acids long. Germline CDR1 and CDR2: MNHEY and SVGAGI. Trimming cost V 7 bases and J 0 bases, with 14 bases left between them. The CDR3 nucleotides are TGTGCCAGCACCCTCGACAGGATAAGCACAGATACGCAGTATTTT. Amino acid sequence: CASTLDRISTDTQYF.

The chain carries TRBV29-1 and TRBJ1-6; 7 bases map to TRBD1. The CDR3 length is 14 residues. Losses at the gene ends were 5 bases for V and 8 bases for J; bases not matched to a gene: 9. Germline CDR1 and CDR2: SQVTM and ANQGSEA. CDR3 loop: CSVREGARDSPLHF. The CDR3 DNA reads TGCAGCGTTCGTGAGGGGGCTAGAGATTCACCCCTCCACTTT.

This rearrangement joins TRBV5-1 to TRBJ2-7; 9 bases map to TRBD1. Looked up from germline, CDR1 is SGHRS and CDR2 is YFSETQ. V lost 0 bases, J lost 4 bases, and 14 bases stayed unmatched. The CDR3 consists of 18 residues. The CDR3 DNA is TGCGCCAGCAGCTTGGGAGGGACCGGGACAGGGCTAGTTTACGAGCAGTACTTC. Protein: CASSLGGTGTGLVYEQYF.

This clone was picked up one time. This chain uses TRBV7-3 with TRBJ2-2; 10 positions agree with TRBD2. The CDR3 covers 17 residues. Germline V gene sequence: CDR1 SGHTA, CDR2 FQGTGA. V shed 5 bases and J 2 bases; nucleotides not matched to a gene: 8. CDR3 nucleotides: TGTGCCAGCAGCCCTACCCGGACTAGCGGAAACACCGGGGAGCTGTTTTTT. It translates to CASSPTRTSGNTGELFF.

This clone was counted a single time. The chain combines TRBV28 with TRBJ2-1, with 8 nucleotides matching TRBD1. J lost 8 bases, V lost 3 bases, and 12 bases had no gene match. The germline V gene has CDR1 MDHEN and CDR2 SYDVKM. This CDR3 has 16 amino acids. The CDR3 bases are TGTGCCAGCAGTTTTCATCGGCAGGGGGCCTTCGATGAGCAGTTCTTC. Protein product: CASSFHRQGAFDEQFF.

This clone was recorded a few times. The genes are TRBV29-1 and TRBJ2-7; no definite D call. From germline, CDR1 is SQVTM and CDR2 ANQGSEA. The V end was cut by 2 bases, the J end by 6 bases, with 11 bases between. The CDR3 runs to 12 residues. The CDR3 DNA sequence: TGCAGCGTTGAACGTGTCCCGGGCGAGCAGTACTTC. Its translation: CSVERVPGEQYF.

Comments on this clone: Since the CDR3 does not end with the conserved phenylalanine or tryptophan, this likely comes from a read error. As DNA, the CDR3 is TGTGCCAGCTCACCCAGGGGCTCCACTGAAGCTTTCGTT. Amino acids: CASSPRGSTEAFV. The rearrangement joins TRBV18 to TRBJ1-1; a weak D match, TRBD1 (6 bases). Trimming removed 3 bases from V and 4 bases from J, with 9 bases in between. Germline V gene sequence: CDR1 KGHSH, CDR2 LQKENI. The length of the CDR3 is 13 residues.

This clone has a handful of counts. This chain links TRBV21-1 with TRBJ1-1; the D call of TRBD1 is as the table states it, not checked on the DNA. TRBV21-1 is marked as a pseudogene. The CDR3 loop spans 15 amino acids. The CDR3 nucleotides read TGTGCCAGCAGCCGACAGGGGGCAAGTAGCACTGAAGCTTTCTTT. Translating it yields CASSRQGASSTEAFF.

This clone occurred once. The chain has TRBV27 and TRBJ1-1; a possible D gene is TRBD1 (6 bases). V gave up 0 bases and J gave up 0 bases, with 11 bases separating them. This CDR3 region has 16 residues. Germline assignment: CDR1 MNHEY and CDR2 SMNVEV (reference sequence). The CDR3 DNA follows: TGTGCCAGCAGTTTATCGCCTGGACAGTTGAACACTGAAGCTTTCTTT. Amino acids: CASSLSPGQLNTEAFF.

A single count supports this clone. J is TRBJ2-7 and V is TRBV19; no definite D call. Germline values: CDR1 LNHDA, CDR2 SQIVND (reference sequence). V lost 4 bases, J lost 2 bases, and 6 bases lay in between. The CDR3 runs to 12 residues. The CDR3 DNA is TGTGCCAGTAGTAGCGGCGCCTACGAGCAGTACTTC. Its translation: CASSSGAYEQYF.

The V gene is TRBV19, the J gene TRBJ2-7; 7 nucleotides line up with TRBD1. V shed 5 bases and J 3 bases; nucleotides not matched to a gene: 10. Germline-derived CDR1 and CDR2 are LNHDA and SQIVND (reference sequence). CDR3 size: 15 residues. The CDR3 loop is CASSSGTVPFYEQYF. CDR3 in DNA: TGTGCCAGTAGTTCCGGGACAGTGCCTTTCTACGAGCAGTACTTC.